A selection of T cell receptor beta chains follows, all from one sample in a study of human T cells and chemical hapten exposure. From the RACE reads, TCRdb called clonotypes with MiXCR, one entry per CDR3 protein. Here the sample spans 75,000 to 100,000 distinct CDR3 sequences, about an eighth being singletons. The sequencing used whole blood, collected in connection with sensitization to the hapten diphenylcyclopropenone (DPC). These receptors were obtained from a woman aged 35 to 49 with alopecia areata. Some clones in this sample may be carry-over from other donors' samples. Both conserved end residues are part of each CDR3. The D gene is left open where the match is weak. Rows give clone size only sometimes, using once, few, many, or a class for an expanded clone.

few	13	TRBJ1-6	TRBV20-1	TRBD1	CSAGQGANSPLHF	TGCAGTGCCGGACAGGGGGCTAATTCACCCCTCCACTTT
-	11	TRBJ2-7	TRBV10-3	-	CAISGSYEQYF	TGTGCCATCAGTGGTTCCTACGAGCAGTACTTC
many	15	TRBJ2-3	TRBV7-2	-	CASSPSDRHTDTQYF	TGTGCCAGCAGCCCTAGCGACCGTCACACAGATACGCAGTATTTT
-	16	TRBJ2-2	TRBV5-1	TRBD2	CASREGLAANTGELFF	TGCGCCAGCAGGGAGGGACTAGCGGCGAACACCGGGGAGCTGTTTTTT
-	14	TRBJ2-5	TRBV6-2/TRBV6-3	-	CASSYPRPGETQYF	TGTGCCAGCAGTTACCCAAGGCCGGGGGAGACCCAGTACTTC
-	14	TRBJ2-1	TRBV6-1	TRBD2	CASSPSGRINEQFF	TGTGCCAGCAGCCCTTCCGGGAGGATAAATGAGCAGTTCTTC
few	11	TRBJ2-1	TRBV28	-	CATTGSGEQFF	TGTGCCACCACAGGGTCTGGGGAGCAGTTCTTC
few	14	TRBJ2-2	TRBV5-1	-	CASSPWDHTGELFF	TGCGCCAGCAGCCCGTGGGACCACACCGGGGAGCTGTTTTTT
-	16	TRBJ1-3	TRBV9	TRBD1	CASSAHTGTGSGTIYF	TGTGCCAGCAGCGCTCACACCGGGACAGGGAGCGGAACCATATATTTT
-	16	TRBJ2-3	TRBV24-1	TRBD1	CATSATTGVHTDTQYF	TGTGCCACCAGTGCCACGACAGGGGTCCACACAGATACGCAGTATTTT
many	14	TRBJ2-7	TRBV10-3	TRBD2	CAISELAGTYEQYF	TGTGCCATCAGTGAACTAGCGGGCACCTACGAGCAGTACTTC
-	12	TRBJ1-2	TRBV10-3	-	CAIRATSYGYTF	TGTGCCATCAGGGCGACATCCTATGGCTACACCTTC
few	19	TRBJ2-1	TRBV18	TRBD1	CASSPAGTAHRRSYNEQFF	TGTGCCAGCTCACCAGCCGGGACAGCCCATAGGAGGTCCTACAATGAGCAGTTCTTC
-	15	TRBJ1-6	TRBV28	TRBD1	CASSSSQGYHSPLHF	TGTGCCAGCAGTTCATCACAGGGGTATCATTCACCCCTCCACTTT
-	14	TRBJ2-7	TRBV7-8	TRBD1	CASSRDRGRYEQYF	TGTGCCAGCAGTCGAGACAGGGGCCGCTACGAGCAGTACTTC
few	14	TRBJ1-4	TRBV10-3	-	CAISERESGVKLFF	TGTGCCATCAGTGAGCGGGAATCAGGGGTAAAACTGTTTTTT
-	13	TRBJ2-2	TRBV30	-	CACTPRPAGELFF	TGTGCCTGTACACCTAGGCCGGCCGGGGAGCTGTTTTTT
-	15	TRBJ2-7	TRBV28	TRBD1	CASTLNRGQAYEQYF	TGTGCCAGCACTCTCAACCGGGGACAGGCTTACGAGCAGTACTTC
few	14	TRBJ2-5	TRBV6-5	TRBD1	CASKRGQIQETQYF	TGTGCCAGCAAGAGGGGACAGATTCAAGAGACCCAGTACTTC
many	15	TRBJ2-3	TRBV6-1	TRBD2	CASRTLAGGADTQYF	TGTGCCAGCAGGACCTTAGCGGGAGGAGCAGATACGCAGTATTTT
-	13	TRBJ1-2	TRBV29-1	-	CSVDRGANYGYTF	TGCAGCGTTGATCGGGGAGCTAACTATGGCTACACCTTC
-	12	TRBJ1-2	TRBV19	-	CASRDRSYGYTF	TGTGCCAGTAGAGACAGATCCTATGGCTACACCTTC
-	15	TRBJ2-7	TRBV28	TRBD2	CATKSSGRFPYEQYF	TGTGCCACAAAAAGTAGCGGGAGGTTCCCCTACGAGCAGTACTTC
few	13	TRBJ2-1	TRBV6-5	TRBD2	CASSFYSGNEQFF	TGTGCCAGCAGTTTCTATAGCGGGAACGAGCAGTTCTTC
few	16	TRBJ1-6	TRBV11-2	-	CASSLEASPQGKPLHF	TGTGCCAGCAGCTTAGAAGCTTCCCCCCAAGGGAAACCCCTCCACTTT
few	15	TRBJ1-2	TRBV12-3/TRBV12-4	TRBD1	CASSSYRGQGAGYTF	TGTGCCAGCAGTTCTTACCGCGGACAGGGGGCTGGCTACACCTTC
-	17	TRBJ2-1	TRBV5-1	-	CASSRTLRPSSYNEQFF	TGCGCCAGCAGCAGGACCCTTCGACCCAGCTCCTACAATGAGCAGTTCTTC
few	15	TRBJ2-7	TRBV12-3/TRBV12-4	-	CASRPTGTPAYEQYF	TGTGCCAGCAGGCCTACCGGGACTCCAGCCTACGAGCAGTACTTC
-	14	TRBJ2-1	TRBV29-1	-	CSVDGRGSYDEQFF	TGCAGCGTTGATGGCAGAGGGTCCTACGATGAGCAGTTCTTC
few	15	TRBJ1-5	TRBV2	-	CASSESMQGNQPQHF	TGTGCCAGCAGTGAATCTATGCAGGGCAATCAGCCCCAGCATTTT
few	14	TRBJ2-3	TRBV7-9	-	CASSPYHEADTQYF	TGTGCCAGCAGCCCTTATCATGAAGCAGATACGCAGTATTTT
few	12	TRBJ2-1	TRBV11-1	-	CASSLGGFEQFF	TGTGCCAGCAGCTTAGGGGGATTTGAGCAGTTCTTC
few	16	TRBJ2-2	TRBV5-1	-	CASSLLGGSNTGELFF	TGCGCCAGCAGCTTGCTTGGAGGCTCGAACACCGGGGAGCTGTTTTTT
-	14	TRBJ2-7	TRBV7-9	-	CASSLTSPSDEQYF	TGTGCCAGCAGCTTAACGTCCCCAAGTGACGAGCAGTACTTC
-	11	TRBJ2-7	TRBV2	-	CASGDSYEQYF	TGTGCCAGCGGGGACTCCTACGAGCAGTACTTC
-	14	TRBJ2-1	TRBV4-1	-	CASSQGGRYNEQFF	TGCGCCAGTAGCCAGGGGGGACGATACAATGAGCAGTTCTTC
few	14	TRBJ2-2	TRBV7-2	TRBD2	CASSSLAGAGELFF	TGTGCCAGCAGTTCCCTAGCGGGCGCTGGGGAGCTGTTTTTT
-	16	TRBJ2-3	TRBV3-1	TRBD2	CASSRRSGKGTDTQYF	TGTGCCAGCAGCCGACGTAGCGGGAAAGGGACAGATACGCAGTATTTT
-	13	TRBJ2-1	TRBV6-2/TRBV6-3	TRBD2	CASTLAGANEQFF	TGTGCCAGCACTCTAGCGGGAGCTAATGAGCAGTTCTTC
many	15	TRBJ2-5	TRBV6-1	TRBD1	CASSESAGTGETQYF	TGTGCCAGCAGTGAATCGGCGGGGACAGGAGAGACCCAGTACTTC
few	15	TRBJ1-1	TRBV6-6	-	CASGSVDGGHTEAFF	TGTGCCAGCGGCAGCGTGGACGGGGGACACACTGAAGCTTTCTTT
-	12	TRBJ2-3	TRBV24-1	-	CATSLPGRPQYF	TGTGCCACCAGTCTGCCTGGGAGGCCGCAGTATTTT
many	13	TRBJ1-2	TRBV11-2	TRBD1	CASSPGQGFGYTF	TGTGCCAGCAGCCCCGGACAGGGGTTTGGCTACACCTTC
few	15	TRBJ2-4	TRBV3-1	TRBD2	CASSPGLAAKNIQYF	TGTGCCAGCAGCCCGGGACTAGCAGCCAAAAACATTCAGTACTTC
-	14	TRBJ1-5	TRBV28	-	CASSLAGGNQPQHF	TGTGCCAGCAGTTTGGCAGGCGGCAATCAGCCCCAGCATTTT
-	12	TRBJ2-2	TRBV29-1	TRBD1	CSARGQSGELFF	TGCAGCGCTAGGGGGCAATCCGGGGAGCTGTTTTTT
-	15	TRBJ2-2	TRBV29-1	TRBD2	CSGRYSGSITGELFF	TGCAGCGGTCGATACAGCGGGAGTATCACCGGGGAGCTGTTTTTT
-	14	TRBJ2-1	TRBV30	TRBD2	CAWYSGLGVNEQFF	TGTGCCTGGTATAGCGGGTTGGGGGTAAATGAGCAGTTCTTC
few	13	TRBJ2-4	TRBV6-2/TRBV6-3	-	CASSYIPVEIQYF	TGTGCCAGCAGTTACATCCCGGTCGAAATTCAGTACTTC
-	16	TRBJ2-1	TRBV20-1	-	CSARAWKSGAYNEQFF	TGCAGTGCTAGAGCTTGGAAGTCAGGGGCCTACAATGAGCAGTTCTTC
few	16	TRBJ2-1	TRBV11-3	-	CASSLDPGPTYNEQFF	TGTGCCAGCAGCTTAGATCCGGGACCTACCTACAATGAGCAGTTCTTC
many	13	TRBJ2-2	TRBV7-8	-	CASSLGSGGELFF	TGTGCCAGCAGCTTAGGCAGTGGCGGGGAGCTGTTTTTT
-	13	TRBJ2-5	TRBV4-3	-	CASSPRWQETQYF	TGCGCCAGCAGCCCACGTTGGCAAGAGACCCAGTACTTC
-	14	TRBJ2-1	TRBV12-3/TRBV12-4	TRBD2	CASSLGEGSNEQFF	TGTGCCAGCAGTTTAGGGGAGGGAAGCAATGAGCAGTTCTTC